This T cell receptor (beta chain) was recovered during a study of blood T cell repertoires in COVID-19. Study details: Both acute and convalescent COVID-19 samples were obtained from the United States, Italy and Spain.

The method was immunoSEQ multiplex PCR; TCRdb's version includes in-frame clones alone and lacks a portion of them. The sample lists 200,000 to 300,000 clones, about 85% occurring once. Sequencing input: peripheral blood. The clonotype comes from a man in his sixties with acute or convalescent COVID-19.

The CDR3 loop reads CASRGGPNTGELFF. The CDR3, as DNA: TGTGCCAGTAGGGGAGGGCCGAACACCGGGGAGCTGTTTTTT. The chain has TRBV19 and TRBJ2-2; 7 nucleotides agree with TRBD2. The CDR3 extends over 14 amino acids. V shed 6 bases and J 0 bases; nucleotides not matched to a gene: 1. Germline CDR1 and CDR2: LNHDA and SQIVND (reference sequence).